These 31 T cell receptor beta chains came from one sample sequenced in a study of blood T cell repertoires in COVID-19. Method: immunoSEQ multiplex PCR; TCRdb's copy keeps in-frame clones and lacks some. The sample lists roughly 250,000 clones; about four fifths were seen once. The sample consisted of peripheral blood. The receptors derive from an older person with COVID-19, enrolled during active disease.

This sequence joins TRBV5-5 and TRBJ2-7, with D perhaps matching TRBD2 (6 bases). V dropped 0 bases and J dropped 2 bases, with 9 bases sitting between them. The CDR3 has 14 residues. Germline lookup yields CDR1 SGHKS and CDR2 YYEKEE (reference sequence). The CDR3 protein is CASSLVPGAYEQYF. The CDR3 nucleotides read TGTGCCAGCAGCTTGGTTCCGGGGGCCTACGAGCAGTACTTC.

The V gene is TRBV7-3, the J gene TRBJ2-2; D unclear. Germline V lookup: CDR1 SGHTA, CDR2 FQGTGA. The CDR3 sequence is 15 residues long. Between the trimmed V and J ends, which lost 2 bases and 0 bases, there was a span of 7 bases. As DNA, the CDR3 is TGTGCCAGCAGCTTAGACGACTCGAACACCGGGGAGCTGTTTTTT. This sequence encodes CASSLDDSNTGELFF. Full variable domain (missing parts from reference TRBV7-3 and TRBJ2-2): GAGVSQTPSNKVTEKGKYVELRCDPISGHTALYWYRQSLGQGPEFLIYFQGTGAADDSGLPNDRFFAVRPEGSVSTLKIQRTERGDSAVYLCASSLDDSNTGELFFGEGSRLTVL.

The chain couples TRBV5-6 to TRBJ2-5, with D tentatively TRBD2 (6 bases). The CDR3 runs 13 residues. V shed 2 bases and J shed 5 bases, with 10 bases lying between them. Germline V CDR1 and CDR2: SGHDT, YYEEEE. CDR3 protein: CASSFGRRETQYF. The DNA of the CDR3 is TGTGCCAGCAGCTTCGGGAGAAGGGAGACCCAGTACTTC. Full variable domain (rest looked up from reference TRBV5-6 and TRBJ2-5): DAGVTQSPTHLIKTRGQQVTLRCSPKSGHDTVSWYQQALGQGPQFIFQYYEEEERQRGNFPDRFSGHQFPNYSSELNVNALLLGDSALYLCASSFGRRETQYFGPGTRLLVL.

The chain uses TRBV14 and TRBJ2-1; 9 bases fit TRBD1. In germline, CDR1 is SGHDN, CDR2 FVKESK. The CDR3 is 16 amino acids. V lost 3 bases and J lost 1; bases outside the gene matches: 4. CDR3 protein: CASSHQTGGSYNEQFF. CDR3 DNA sequence: TGTGCCAGCAGCCATCAGACAGGGGGTTCCTACAATGAGCAGTTCTTC.

The chain is built from TRBV5-5 and TRBJ2-2; a weak D match, TRBD1 (5 bases). V lost 4 bases, J lost 4 bases, and 14 bases lay in between. CDR1 and CDR2 (germline): SGHKS, YYEKEE (reference sequence). This CDR3 is 15 amino acids long. CDR3 sequence reads: CASSITGTPTGELFF. The CDR3 DNA follows: TGTGCCAGCAGCATCACAGGAACCCCCACCGGGGAGCTGTTTTTT.

This chain connects TRBV5-4 to TRBJ2-1; 9 bases are shared with TRBD2. The CDR3 totals 14 residues. Trimming removed 1 base from V and 7 bases from J; junction bases left unmatched: 3. The germline V gene encodes CDR1 SGHNT and CDR2 YYREEE (reference sequence). This CDR3 reads CASSLRLAGNEQFF. The CDR3 DNA is TGTGCCAGCAGCTTGAGGCTAGCGGGAAATGAGCAGTTCTTC.

The chain joins TRBV6-2 or TRBV6-3 to TRBJ1-2; weak D call: TRBD1 (5 bases). Trimming took 0 bases from V and 5 from J, leaving 10 bases between them. The CDR3 consists of 14 residues. Germline CDR1 MNHEY, CDR2 SVGEGT. CDR3 in amino acids: CASSYSVGPYGYTF. CDR3 bases: TGTGCCAGCAGTTACTCTGTGGGGCCTTATGGCTACACCTTC.

The rearrangement joins TRBV18 to TRBJ2-7, with 11 nucleotides matching TRBD2. The CDR3 is 14 amino acids. CDR1 and CDR2 (germline): KGHSH, LQKENI. Trimming cost V 3 bases and J 3 bases; bases outside gene matches: 1. CDR3 bases: TGTGCCAGCTCACCGGGGACTAGCGGCTACGAGCAGTACTTC. Translating it yields CASSPGTSGYEQYF.

This chain joins TRBV6-5 and TRBJ2-5, with 7 bases matching TRBD2. The CDR3 is 14 residues long. Germline CDR1 and CDR2: MNHEY and SVGAGI. The V segment lost 1 base and the J segment 5 bases; nucleotides outside the gene matches: 4. The CDR3 DNA reads TGTGCCAGCAGTTACTTAGGGGAGGGGGAGACCCAGTACTTC. It yields the protein CASSYLGEGETQYF.

This chain joins TRBV28 and TRBJ2-4; TRBD2 matches 7 bases. Germline values: CDR1 MDHEN, CDR2 SYDVKM. J was trimmed by 6 bases and V by 7 bases; bases with no gene match: 9. The CDR3 sequence is 14 residues long. For the CDR3, the DNA is TGTGCCAGCACCTTGGGGGGGAGAGGAAACATTCAGTACTTC. Translating it yields CASTLGGRGNIQYF. Drawing the rest from reference TRBV28 and TRBJ2-4, the complete variable domain is DVKVTQSSRYLVKRTGEKVFLECVQDMDHENMFWYRQDPGLGLRLIYFSYDVKMKEKGDIPEGYSVSREKKERFSLILESASTNQTSMYLCASTLGGRGNIQYFGAGTRLSVL.

The rearrangement uses TRBV6-5 and TRBJ1-5; 7 bases are shared with TRBD1. The ends lost 11 bases at V and 4 bases at J; junction bases unmatched: 14. CDR3 length equals 15 residues. The germline CDR1 and CDR2 sequences are MNHEY and SVGAGI. The CDR3 loop reads CASLDTGRGNQPQHF. The CDR3 DNA follows: TGTGCCTCCTTGGATACGGGCAGGGGGAATCAGCCCCAGCATTTT.

The J gene is TRBJ2-3, the V gene TRBV5-6; D perhaps matches TRBD2 (5 bases). CDR3 length: 15 residues. Germline CDR1 reads SGHDT; CDR2 reads YYEEEE. The V gene lost 4 bases and the J gene lost 2 bases, with 14 bases spanning the gap. DNA for the CDR3: TGTGCCAGCAGCACAATTCTAGCACCCACAGATACGCAGTATTTT. Protein: CASSTILAPTDTQYF.

The table lists this clone with a count of one. The chain combines TRBV19 with TRBJ2-7, with a tentative D call TRBD2 (5 bases). Germline loops: CDR1 LNHDA, CDR2 SQIVND (reference sequence). The length of the CDR3 is 14 residues. V gave up 6 bases and J gave up 6 bases, with 18 bases separating them. The CDR3 DNA is TGTGCCAGTAGACGCGGCACGGACTGGGGCGAGCAGTACTTC. This codes for CASRRGTDWGEQYF.

The V gene is TRBV19, the J gene TRBJ2-5; 7 bases are shared with TRBD2. This CDR3 is built from 14 residues. V lost 9 bases to trimming and J lost 3 bases; unmatched junction nucleotides: 10. Germline CDR1 is LNHDA and CDR2 is SQIVND (reference sequence). Written as DNA, the CDR3 is TGTGCCAGCAAACCGGGGGGAGGTAAAGAGACCCAGTACTTC. It specifies CASKPGGGKETQYF.

This sequence joins TRBV5-1 and TRBJ1-5; no firm D call. The CDR3 extends over 13 amino acids. The V and J ends lost 5 bases and 4 bases respectively, with 10 bases between them. Germline V CDR1 and CDR2: SGHRS, YFSETQ. CDR3 DNA: TGCGCCAGCAGACTTTCCGAAAATCAGCCCCAGCATTTT. Its protein is CASRLSENQPQHF.

The V and J genes are TRBV3-1 (or the pseudogene TRBV3-2) and TRBJ2-7, with 12 bases lining up with TRBD2. V trimming: 0 bases; J trimming: 5 bases; junction bases outside the gene matches: 2. The CDR3 spans 15 residues. The germline gives CDR1 LGHDT, CDR2 YNNKEL (reference sequence). The CDR3: CASSQDGLAGNEQYF. The DNA for the CDR3 is TGTGCCAGCAGCCAAGACGGACTAGCGGGAAACGAGCAGTACTTC.

This chain uses TRBV10-3 with TRBJ1-1; TRBD1 is a possible D gene (6 bases). V gave up 0 bases and J gave up 3 bases, with 14 bases separating them. Germline lookup yields CDR1 ENHRY and CDR2 SYGVKD. The CDR3 is 16 amino acids. CDR3 loop: CAISESRGAADTEAFF. CDR3 sequence (DNA): TGTGCCATCAGTGAGTCGCGGGGGGCGGCGGACACTGAAGCTTTCTTT.

V is TRBV2 and J is TRBJ2-3; 7 bases are shared with TRBD2. The CDR3 extends over 14 amino acids. Trimming removed 5 bases from V and 1 base from J; junction bases left unmatched: 3. Germline CDR1 and CDR2: SNHLY and FYNNEI. CDR3 DNA sequence: TGTGCCAGCAGTCCAAGCGGGGGCACAGATACGCAGTATTTT. As protein: CASSPSGGTDTQYF.

The chain recombines TRBV6-2 or TRBV6-3 with TRBJ2-7, with unresolved D. V was trimmed by 3 bases and J by 6 bases, leaving 9 bases between them. This CDR3 comprises 12 residues. Germline V gives CDR1 MNHEY, CDR2 SVGEGT. The CDR3 nucleotides are TGTGCCAGCAGTTATATCATCGGCGAGCAGTACTTC. Its translation is CASSYIIGEQYF.

This chain connects TRBV2 to TRBJ2-2, with 8 bases lining up with TRBD2. The trim removed 3 bases at V and 2 bases at J, leaving 5 bases unmatched. The CDR3 runs 16 residues. The germline gives CDR1 SNHLY, CDR2 FYNNEI. The DNA for the CDR3 is TGTGCCAGCAGTGAGACGGGGGGGGCCAACACCGGGGAGCTGTTTTTT. It specifies CASSETGGANTGELFF.

The V and J genes are TRBV18 and TRBJ2-5, with 10 bases lining up with TRBD1. Germline-derived CDR1 and CDR2 are KGHSH and LQKENI. The CDR3 loop spans 15 amino acids. Trimming at V came to 5 bases and at J to 5 bases, leaving 8 bases not matched to a gene. CDR3 sequence reads: CASSGRQGAVETQYF. Written as DNA, the CDR3 is TGTGCCAGCTCAGGAAGACAGGGGGCGGTGGAGACCCAGTACTTC.

The chain joins TRBV7-2 to TRBJ2-1, with 9 positions matching TRBD2. Germline CDR1 reads SGHTA; CDR2 reads FQGNSA. The length of the CDR3 is 16 residues. With V trimmed by 4 bases and J by 7 bases, 11 bases remained unmatched. CDR3: CASSSGVAGVFNEQFF. In DNA form, the CDR3 reads TGTGCCAGCAGCTCGGGGGTAGCGGGAGTGTTTAATGAGCAGTTCTTC.

The V call is TRBV6-5, the J call TRBJ1-5; tentative D call: TRBD1 (5 bases). This CDR3 region has 15 residues. The V and J ends lost 7 bases and 3 bases respectively, with 16 bases between them. Germline values: CDR1 MNHEY, CDR2 SVGAGI. CDR3 sequence reads: CASKPDQGYNQPQHF. In nucleotides, the CDR3 is TGTGCCAGCAAACCCGACCAGGGTTACAATCAGCCCCAGCATTTT.

The chain is built from TRBV14 and TRBJ2-5, with 7 bases fitting TRBD2. This CDR3 spans 15 amino acids. V trimming: 0 bases; J trimming: 1 base; junction bases outside the gene matches: 2. Germline CDR1 and CDR2: SGHDN and FVKESK. The DNA for the CDR3 is TGTGCCAGCAGCCAAGATGGGAGGGCCCAAGAGACCCAGTACTTC. Its translation: CASSQDGRAQETQYF.

Written as DNA, the CDR3 is TGTGCCACCACGACAGGGAAACTTGGTGGAAACACCATATATTTT. Protein sequence: CATTTGKLGGNTIYF. The chain links TRBV15 to TRBJ1-3; 7 nucleotides align to TRBD1. The CDR3 is 15 residues long. Germline lookup yields CDR1 LNHNV and CDR2 YYDKDF (reference sequence). V lost 7 bases to trimming and J lost 3 bases; unmatched junction nucleotides: 9.

This clone was found once. The V and J genes are TRBV19 and TRBJ2-1, with D possibly being TRBD1 (5 bases). Trimming removed 6 bases from V and 9 bases from J, with 12 bases in between. Germline CDR1 LNHDA, CDR2 SQIVND (reference sequence). The CDR3 loop spans 12 amino acids. The DNA of the CDR3 is TGTGCCAGTAGCCCGCAGGGTGCTGAGCAGTTCTTC. This codes for CASSPQGAEQFF.

The genes are TRBV13 and TRBJ2-7; D might be TRBD2 (5 bases). This CDR3 has 12 residues. Per the germline V gene, CDR1 is PRHDT and CDR2 is FYEKMQ (reference sequence). V was shortened by 5 bases and J by 4 bases, with 9 bases between the two germline ends. Here the CDR3 reads CASSPSGYEQYF. The CDR3 DNA follows: TGTGCCAGCAGCCCGAGCGGATACGAGCAGTACTTC.

V usage is TRBV4-3 and J usage is TRBJ1-6; the D gene is possibly TRBD1 (6 bases). From germline, CDR1 is LGHNA and CDR2 YSLEER. The germline V and J ends were trimmed by 0 bases and 4 bases, with 13 bases remaining between them. The CDR3 sequence is 17 residues long. CDR3 sequence (DNA): TGCGCCAGCAGCCAAGATCTCCCGGACAGATATAATTCACCCCTCCACTTT. It yields the protein CASSQDLPDRYNSPLHF.

The chain carries TRBV25-1 and TRBJ1-3, with D perhaps matching TRBD1 (6 bases). The germline V and J ends were trimmed by 4 bases and 1 base, with 8 bases remaining between them. Germline loops: CDR1 MGHDK, CDR2 SYGVNS. This CDR3 region has 14 residues. In DNA form, the CDR3 reads TGTGCCAGCAGTGTACAGGGATCTGGAAACACCATATATTTT. Encoded protein: CASSVQGSGNTIYF. The full variable domain, with the rest looked up from reference TRBV25-1 and TRBJ1-3, is EADIYQTPRYLVIGTGKKITLECSQTMGHDKMYWYQQDPGMELHLIHYSYGVNSTEKGDLSSESTVSRIRTEHFPLTLESARPSHTSQYLCASSVQGSGNTIYFGEGSWLTVV.

This chain joins TRBV6-2 or TRBV6-3 and TRBJ2-7; 9 bases line up with TRBD2. The J segment lost 0 bases and the V segment lost 5 bases, leaving 2 bases of the junction unmatched. The germline V gene has CDR1 MNHEY and CDR2 SVGEGT. The CDR3 is 14 residues long. CDR3 coding DNA: TGTGCCAGCAGTCTTAGCGGGAGCTCCTACGAGCAGTACTTC. Residues: CASSLSGSSYEQYF.

This clone appeared a few times. CDR3 sequence reads: CASGTDIDTEAFF. In nucleotides, the CDR3 is TGTGCCAGCGGGACAGATATAGACACTGAAGCTTTCTTT. The chain links TRBV5-5 to TRBJ1-1; 7 nucleotides align to TRBD1. Germline CDR1 and CDR2: SGHKS and YYEKEE (reference sequence). This CDR3 is 13 amino acids long. With 7 bases clipped from V and 3 bases from J, the junction kept 6 bases outside the gene matches. The variable domain in full, completed from reference TRBV5-5 and TRBJ1-1, reads DAGVTQSPTHLIKTRGQQVTLRCSPISGHKSVSWYQQVLGQGPQFIFQYYEKEERGRGNFPDRFSARQFPNYSSELNVNALLLGDSALYLCASGTDIDTEAFFGQGTRLTVV.